The subject of this entry is one T cell receptor (beta chain). What it binds is not known. These data belong to a study of cytomegalovirus exposure and HLA in healthy donors. Broader study findings: Because they were indistinguishable, some V segments, including TRBV6-2 and TRBV6-3, were excluded.

This PCR relied on a set of 60 Vbeta primers and 13 Jbeta primers. The method was immunoSEQ multiplex PCR; TCRdb's version includes in-frame clones alone and lacks a portion of them. The repertoire holds about 200,000 clones, with under 90% as singletons. This CDR3 comprises 14 residues. The V and J ends lost 3 bases and 4 bases, in that order; junction bases with no gene match: 5. The germline CDR1 and CDR2 sequences are SGHNT and YYREEE (reference sequence). Material for sequencing was PBMCs. The chain uses TRBV5-4 and TRBJ1-2; 8 bases agree with TRBD1. This clonotype originated in a boy aged 2 to 10 in good health and CMV-seronegative. CDR3 nucleotides: TGTGCCAGCAGCTCCCCAGGACAGGGCTATGGCTACACCTTC. Encoded protein: CASSSPGQGYGYTF.